These 27 T cell receptor beta chains came from one sample sequenced in a study of T cells in Graves' hyperthyroidism and ophthalmopathy (dated by TCRdb to between 2018 and 2021). Receptor libraries were prepared by multiplex PCR. The listed sequencing device is Illumina HiSeq 2000. TCR beta CDR3 regions were amplified from RNA transcripts. For the first round of RT-PCR on the TCR CDR3, the HTBI primer set was used together with the Qiagen OneStep RT-PCR kit. TCRdb handled the public reads itself, with Q25 trimming in fastp and clone calling in MiXCR, and kept productive beta chains. Rows are combined by CDR3 protein, so each entry shows the most common genes and DNA. Counted in this sample were roughly 660,000 distinct CDR3 sequences; roughly a sixth of them appeared once. Roughly a sixth of the sample belongs to the ten largest clones. Sequencing used blood. These receptors came from a man aged 50-59 years with Graves' hyperthyroidism.

This clonotype was observed many times. The rearrangement uses TRBV20-1 and TRBJ2-1; D is tentatively TRBD1 or TRBD2 (5 bases each). Germline V gene data show CDR1 as DFQATT and CDR2 as SNEGSKA (reference sequence). The CDR3 has 13 amino acids. Deletions cut 7 bases from V and 2 bases from J, with 12 bases between. The CDR3 here is CSVGGSTYNEQFF. The CDR3 DNA reads TGCAGTGTTGGGGGATCTACCTACAATGAGCAGTTCTTC.

The V call is TRBV29-1, the J call TRBJ1-4; no clear D. V lost 4 bases, J lost 8 bases, and 14 bases lay in between. Germline assignment: CDR1 SQVTM and CDR2 ANQGSEA. The CDR3 has 13 residues. CDR3 DNA: TGCAGCGTTGTATTTGGGGAGGGCGAAAAACTGTTTTTT. Encoded protein: CSVVFGEGEKLFF.

This clonotype has ten or more counts. The gene calls are TRBV18 and TRBJ2-5, with D unclear. Germline V gives CDR1 KGHSH, CDR2 LQKENI. The V and J ends lost 5 bases and 1 base respectively, with 8 bases between them. CDR3 size: 13 residues. CDR3 region: CASSSDVQETQYF. DNA for the CDR3: TGTGCCAGCTCATCGGACGTCCAAGAGACCCAGTACTTC.

The chain links TRBV7-9 to TRBJ1-5; D call uncertain. This CDR3 has 14 residues. The V gene lost 8 bases and the J gene lost 0 bases, with 11 bases spanning the gap. Germline CDR1 is SEHNR and CDR2 is FQNEAQ (reference sequence). The CDR3 loop is CASPTPFSNQPQHF. In DNA form, the CDR3 reads TGTGCCAGCCCCACGCCCTTTAGCAATCAGCCCCAGCATTTT.

The V and J genes are TRBV9 and TRBJ1-3; TRBD1 might be the D (5 bases). The CDR3 is 15 residues long. In germline, CDR1 is SGDLS, CDR2 YYNGEE. Trimming stripped 0 bases from V and 0 bases from J, with 7 bases between. The CDR3 region is CASSVGQFSGNTIYF. The CDR3 nucleotides are TGTGCCAGCAGCGTAGGACAGTTCTCTGGAAACACCATATATTTT.

This clonotype was counted ten times or more. This chain joins TRBV2 and TRBJ1-1; no firm D call. The CDR3 is 13 amino acids. The V end lost 6 bases, the J end lost 1 base, and 9 bases lay between the germline ends. Germline CDR1 SNHLY, CDR2 FYNNEI. The CDR3, as DNA: TGTGCCAGCAGGGAGGTTTCGAACACTGAAGCTTTCTTT. Encoded protein: CASREVSNTEAFF. The full variable domain, its missing parts supplied by reference TRBV2 and TRBJ1-1, is EPEVTQTPSHQVTQMGQEVILRCVPISNHLYFYWYRQILGQKVEFLVSFYNNEISEKSEIFDDQFSVERPDGSNFTLKIRSTKLEDSAMYFCASREVSNTEAFFGQGTRLTVV.

This clonotype was detected many times. This chain uses TRBV20-1 with TRBJ2-5; D may be TRBD2 (5 bases). Trimming left V 1 base short and J 5 bases short, with 11 bases between. Germline V CDR1 and CDR2: DFQATT, SNEGSKA (reference sequence). The CDR3 length is 13 residues. CDR3 nucleotide sequence: TGCAGTGCTAGAGTGGGGTGGGAGGAGACCCAGTACTTC. This gives the protein CSARVGWEETQYF.

This clonotype has a count of ten or more. The V and J genes are TRBV6-2 or TRBV6-3 and TRBJ2-7; 12 nucleotides match TRBD2. The length of the CDR3 is 15 residues. Germline assignment: CDR1 MNHEY and CDR2 SVGEGT. With 7 bases clipped from V and 0 bases from J, the junction kept 4 bases outside the gene matches. The CDR3 is CASTTSGRFSYEQYF. The CDR3 DNA reads as TGTGCCAGCACCACTAGCGGGAGGTTCTCCTACGAGCAGTACTTC.

This rearrangement joins TRBV29-1 to TRBJ1-1; D is unclear. This CDR3 has 13 amino acids. From germline, CDR1 is SQVTM and CDR2 ANQGSEA. Trimming stripped 7 bases from V and 4 bases from J, with 16 bases between. The CDR3 loop reads CSGTEVFGTEAFF. In nucleotides, the CDR3 is TGCAGCGGGACGGAAGTTTTCGGCACTGAAGCTTTCTTT.

The CDR3 sequence: CASSVELVQETQYF. In nucleotides, the CDR3 is TGTGCCAGCAGTGTGGAGTTGGTCCAAGAGACCCAGTACTTC. The V call is TRBV2, the J call TRBJ2-5; D gene unclear. The germline V gene encodes CDR1 SNHLY and CDR2 FYNNEI. The CDR3 totals 14 residues. With 4 bases removed from V and 1 base from J, the gap between germline ends came to 10 bases.

This clonotype was seen repeatedly, ten times or more. The chain links TRBV27 to TRBJ2-7; 8 bases map to TRBD1. J gave up 0 bases and V 5 bases, and 9 bases lay outside the gene matches. The CDR3 runs 16 residues. In germline, CDR1 is MNHEY, CDR2 SMNVEV (reference sequence). The CDR3 protein is CASSDGGQGRSYEQYF. Written as DNA, the CDR3 is TGTGCCAGCAGTGACGGAGGACAGGGTCGCTCCTACGAGCAGTACTTC.

This clonotype was counted only a few times. The chain couples TRBV27 to TRBJ2-2, with 9 bases matching TRBD1. There are 16 residues in the CDR3. Germline lookup yields CDR1 MNHEY and CDR2 SMNVEV (reference sequence). Losses at the gene ends were 4 bases for V and 3 bases for J; bases not matched to a gene: 6. In DNA, the CDR3 is TGTGCCAGCAGTTCCGGACAGGGGACATACACCGGGGAGCTGTTTTTT. Translation: CASSSGQGTYTGELFF.

The chain is built from TRBV11-3 and TRBJ2-7; tentative D call: TRBD1 (5 bases). The ends were cut back, 6 bases at V and 2 bases at J, with 14 bases in the middle. The CDR3 totals 14 residues. Germline V gene lookup returns CDR1 SGHNT and CDR2 YENEEA. Written as DNA, the CDR3 is TGTGCCAGCAGTCAGGGCGGAATCGCCTACGAGCAGTACTTC. Translating it yields CASSQGGIAYEQYF.

This clonotype showed up just a few times. The J gene is TRBJ2-3, the V gene TRBV7-8, with 8 bases fitting TRBD2. The CDR3 runs 17 residues. J gave up 2 bases and V 1 base, and 8 bases lay outside the gene matches. Germline V CDR1 and CDR2: SGHVS, FQNEAQ. The CDR3 DNA follows: TGTGCCAGCAGCTTAGAAGGTACTAGCGGAGTCACAGATACGCAGTATTTT. Its translation is CASSLEGTSGVTDTQYF.

This clonotype was counted ten times or more. The chain carries TRBV29-1 and TRBJ2-1; the D is unclear. This CDR3 has 15 residues. The V and J ends lost 8 bases and 0 bases respectively, with 17 bases between them. Looked up from germline, CDR1 is SQVTM and CDR2 is ANQGSEA. The CDR3 DNA reads as TGCAGCCGACGTCCGGGCGTTAGCTCCTACAATGAGCAGTTCTTC. Its protein is CSRRPGVSSYNEQFF.

The rearrangement joins TRBV28 to TRBJ1-4, with D tentatively TRBD1 (5 bases). CDR1 MDHEN and CDR2 SYDVKM come from the germline V gene. The CDR3 spans 15 residues. V gave up 3 bases and J gave up 3 bases, with 11 bases separating them. CDR3 bases: TGTGCCAGCAGTTTCCGGGGCCGGGCTAATGAAAAACTGTTTTTT. Its protein is CASSFRGRANEKLFF.

This clonotype was observed a handful of times. The J gene is TRBJ1-1, the V gene TRBV12-3 or TRBV12-4, with D maybe TRBD1 (5 bases). The CDR3 has 13 residues. Trimming removed 7 bases from V and 3 bases from J, with 12 bases in between. The CDR3: CASTPTRDTEAFF. DNA of the CDR3: TGTGCCAGCACCCCCACCAGGGACACTGAAGCTTTCTTT.

There are many counts of this clonotype. This rearrangement joins TRBV7-9 to TRBJ2-5; D is ambiguous. The CDR3 sequence is 16 residues long. With 1 base removed from V and 1 base from J, the gap between germline ends came to 13 bases. The germline gives CDR1 SEHNR, CDR2 FQNEAQ (reference sequence). In nucleotides, the CDR3 is TGTGCCAGCAGCTTAGGCGCGGAGCCTCTCCAAGAGACCCAGTACTTC. Its translation is CASSLGAEPLQETQYF. Supplemented by reference TRBV7-9 and TRBJ2-5, the full variable domain reads DTGVSQNPRHKITKRGQNVTFRCDPISEHNRLYWYRQTLGQGPEFLTYFQNEAQLEKSRLLSDRFSAERPKGSFSTLEIQRTEQGDSAMYLCASSLGAEPLQETQYFGPGTRLLVL.

This clonotype was counted many times. V gene TRBV9 combines with J gene TRBJ2-7, with TRBD2 as a possible D gene (5 bases). Trimming stripped 4 bases from V and 2 bases from J, with 16 bases between. Germline loops: CDR1 SGDLS, CDR2 YYNGEE. The CDR3 is 15 amino acids. The chain's CDR3 is CASSSEGSSTYEQYF. CDR3 sequence (DNA): TGTGCCAGCAGCTCCGAAGGGAGCAGCACCTACGAGCAGTACTTC.

This chain links TRBV5-1 with TRBJ2-5, with D unclear. Germline CDR1 SGHRS, CDR2 YFSETQ. With 4 bases removed from V and 2 bases from J, the gap between germline ends came to 6 bases. This CDR3 region has 12 residues. CDR3 DNA: TGCGCCAGCAGCATTGTACAAGAGACCCAGTACTTC. It is translated as CASSIVQETQYF.

This clonotype was found many times. The chain is built from TRBV13 and TRBJ2-5; the D gene is possibly TRBD2 (5 bases). Germline values: CDR1 PRHDT, CDR2 FYEKMQ (reference sequence). Trimming took 5 bases from V and 1 from J, leaving 11 bases between them. The CDR3 sequence is 14 residues long. The CDR3 nucleotides read TGTGCCAGCAGCGCCGAGGGATTCCAAGAGACCCAGTACTTC. It translates to CASSAEGFQETQYF.

Many counts were recorded for this clonotype. This chain links TRBV7-2 with TRBJ2-1, with D maybe TRBD1 (5 bases). The CDR3 length is 14 residues. Germline CDR1 and CDR2: SGHTA and FQGNSA. Trimming shortened V by 2 bases and J by 6 bases, and 11 bases separated the two germline ends. CDR3 protein: CASSLTQGPNEQFF. The CDR3 region has the DNA TGTGCCAGCAGCTTAACTCAGGGCCCCAATGAGCAGTTCTTC.

This clonotype was observed many times. V usage is TRBV28 and J usage is TRBJ2-7; tentative D call: TRBD1 (6 bases). This CDR3 region has 15 residues. V was shortened by 3 bases and J by 1 base, with 13 bases between the two germline ends. Per germline, CDR1 MDHEN and CDR2 SYDVKM. In DNA, the CDR3 is TGTGCCAGCAGTTTTTCAACAGGGCGGTCCTACGAGCAGTACTTC. It translates to CASSFSTGRSYEQYF.

There are a few counts of this clonotype. V is TRBV6-1 and J is TRBJ1-1; D not certain. CDR1 and CDR2 (germline): MNHNS, SASEGT. Trimming pared 3 bases from V and 3 bases from J, leaving 8 bases between. CDR3 size: 13 residues. The CDR3 loop is CASSESPYTEAFF. Written as DNA, the CDR3 is TGTGCCAGCAGTGAGTCCCCTTACACTGAAGCTTTCTTT.

V usage is TRBV5-1 and J usage is TRBJ2-4; TRBD2 matches 8 bases. Germline V CDR1 and CDR2: SGHRS, YFSETQ. The CDR3 is made up of 18 amino acids. Trimming cost V 1 base and J 7 bases; bases outside gene matches: 16. CDR3 DNA sequence: TGCGCCAGCAGCTTGAGGCTAGCGGGTAATCCGGGGGGGAACATTCAGTACTTC. Translation: CASSLRLAGNPGGNIQYF. Filled out from reference TRBV5-1 and TRBJ2-4, the complete variable domain reads KAGVTQTPRYLIKTRGQQVTLSCSPISGHRSVSWYQQTPGQGLQFLFEYFSETQRNKGNFPGRFSGRQFSNSRSEMNVSTLELGDSALYLCASSLRLAGNPGGNIQYFGAGTRLSVL.

This clonotype was observed at least ten times. This sequence joins TRBV24-1 and TRBJ1-2; TRBD1 matches at 7 bases. CDR1 and CDR2 (germline): KGHDR, SFDVKD. CDR3 length: 13 amino acids. J lost 8 bases, V lost 4 bases, and 6 bases had no gene match. The CDR3 loop reads CATSDRDSNGYTF. DNA for the CDR3: TGTGCCACCAGTGACCGGGACAGCAACGGCTACACCTTC.

The rearrangement links TRBV14 to TRBJ1-1, with unresolved D. CDR1 is SGHDN, CDR2 FVKESK, per germline. The CDR3 is 14 residues long. Deletions cut 7 bases from V and 0 bases from J, with 12 bases between. The CDR3 sequence: CASKARWMNTEAFF. The CDR3 bases are TGTGCCAGCAAGGCGAGGTGGATGAACACTGAAGCTTTCTTT.